In its sample, the clone carrying this TCR beta chain was seen once. What it binds is not known. Some clones are missing from TCRdb's copy, which holds only in-frame ones; the method was immunoSEQ multiplex PCR. This table holds 120,000 to 150,000 clones, about 89% found once. This sample was taken from a study of T cell responses to AZD1222 COVID-19 vaccine. General observations from the study: Baseline seropositives among AZD1222 recipients totaled only 5 to 7. There were mostly white British donors and more females than males, and clonal diversity was possibly underestimated.

The clonotype originates from an adult who received the MenACWY meningococcal vaccine as a control. The sequenced sample was peripheral blood, obtained 28 days after the second dose of the MenACWY control vaccine.

In DNA, the CDR3 is TGCAGCGTTGCAACAGTTAACTATGGCTACACCTTC. Encoded protein: CSVATVNYGYTF. The chain carries TRBV29-1 and TRBJ1-2, with no clear D. Germline CDR1 reads SQVTM; CDR2 reads ANQGSEA. V was clipped by 4 bases and J by 1 base, with 7 bases between them. This CDR3 has 12 amino acids. The whole variable domain, filled in from reference TRBV29-1 and TRBJ1-2, reads SAVISQKPSRDICQRGTSLTIQCQVDSQVTMMFWYRQQPGQSLTLIATANQGSEATYESGFVIDKFPISRPNLTFSTLTVSNMSPEDSSIYLCSVATVNYGYTFGSGTRLTVV.